This paragraph covers one TCR beta chain sequence. The data were obtained in a study of cytomegalovirus exposure and HLA in healthy donors. Looked up from germline, CDR1 is MNHNY and CDR2 is SVGAGI (reference sequence). The CDR3 extends over 12 amino acids. V lost 8 bases, J lost 5 bases, and 5 bases stayed unmatched. With 60 Vbeta and 13 Jbeta primers, the PCR was carried out. Assay: immunoSEQ multiplex PCR; the TCRdb copy retains only in-frame clones and omits some. Of 150,000 or so clones detected, approximately 71% appear once; the ten largest clones hold about 7.7%. The chain links TRBV6-6 to TRBJ2-5; 7 bases fit TRBD1. This TCR came from a woman between 40 and 55 years old in good health and CMV-seropositive. The sample comprised PBMCs. Written as DNA, the CDR3 is TGTGCCAGCGGTACAGGGGTGGAGACCCAGTACTTC. Translating it yields CASGTGVETQYF.